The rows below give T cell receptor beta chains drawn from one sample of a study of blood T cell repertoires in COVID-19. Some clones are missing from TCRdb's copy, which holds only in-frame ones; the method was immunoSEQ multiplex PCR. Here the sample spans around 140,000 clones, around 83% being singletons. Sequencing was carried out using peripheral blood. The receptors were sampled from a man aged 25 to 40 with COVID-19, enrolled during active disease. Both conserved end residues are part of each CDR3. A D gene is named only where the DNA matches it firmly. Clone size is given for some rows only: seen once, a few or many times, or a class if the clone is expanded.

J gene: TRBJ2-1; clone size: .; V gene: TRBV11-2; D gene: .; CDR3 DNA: TGTGCCAGCAGCCCCAGGGCTCAGTGGGGTGAGCAGTTCTTC; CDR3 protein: CASSPRAQWGEQFF
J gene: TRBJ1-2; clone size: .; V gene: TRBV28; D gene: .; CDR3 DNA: TGTGCCAGCAGTGGCACAGGGGGCTACACCTTC; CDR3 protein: CASSGTGGYTF
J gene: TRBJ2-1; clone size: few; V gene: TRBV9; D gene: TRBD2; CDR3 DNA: TGTGCCAGCAGCCCCCCGAGCGGGAGCTCCTACAATGAGCAGTTCTTC; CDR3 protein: CASSPPSGSSYNEQFF
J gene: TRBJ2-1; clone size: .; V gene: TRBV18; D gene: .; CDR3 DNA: TGTGCCAGCTCACCTGGGACTGGTTACAATGAGCAGTTCTTC; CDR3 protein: CASSPGTGYNEQFF
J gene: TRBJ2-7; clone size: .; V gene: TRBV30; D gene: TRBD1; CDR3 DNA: TGTGCCTGTCTGACAGGGGTAACGACCTACGAGCAGTACTTC; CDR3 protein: CACLTGVTTYEQYF
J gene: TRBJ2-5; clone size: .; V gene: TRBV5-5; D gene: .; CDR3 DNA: TGTGCCAGCAGCTCTCCAGGGTCAGCAGAGACCCAGTACTTC; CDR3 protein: CASSSPGSAETQYF
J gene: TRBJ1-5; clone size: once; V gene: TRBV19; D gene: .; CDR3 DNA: TGTGCCAGTAGTATCGTTCGGGGGGCTGATCAGCCCCAGCATTTT; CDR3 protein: CASSIVRGADQPQHF
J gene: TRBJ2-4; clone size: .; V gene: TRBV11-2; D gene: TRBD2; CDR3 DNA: TGTGCCAGCAGCTTAGTCTGGCGGGGGACTATTCTAGCCAAAAACATTCAGTACTTC; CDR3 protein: CASSLVWRGTILAKNIQYF
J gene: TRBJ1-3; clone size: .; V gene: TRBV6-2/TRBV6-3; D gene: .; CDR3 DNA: TGTGCCAGCAGTTACTCAGGAGGGACTGGAAACACCATATATTTT; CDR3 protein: CASSYSGGTGNTIYF
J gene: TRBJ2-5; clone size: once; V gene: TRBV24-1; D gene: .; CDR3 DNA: TGTGCCACCAGTGACTCCCTTAGTGAGGAGACCCAGTACTTC; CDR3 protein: CATSDSLSEETQYF
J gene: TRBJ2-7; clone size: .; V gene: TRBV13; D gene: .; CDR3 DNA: TGTGCCAGCAGCCGCTATCCCTACGAGCAGTACTTC; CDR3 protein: CASSRYPYEQYF
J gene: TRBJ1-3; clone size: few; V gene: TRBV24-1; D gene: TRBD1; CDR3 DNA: TGTGCCACCAGTGGCAAGGGACAGGGGGCTGGAAACACCATATATTTT; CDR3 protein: CATSGKGQGAGNTIYF
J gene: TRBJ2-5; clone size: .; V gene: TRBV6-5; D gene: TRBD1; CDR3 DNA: TGTGCCAGCAGTTACTGGGACAGTAAAGAGACCCAGTACTTC; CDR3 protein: CASSYWDSKETQYF
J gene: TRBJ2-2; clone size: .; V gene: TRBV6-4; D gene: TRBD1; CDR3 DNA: TGTGCCAGCAGTGTCGGGACAGGGGGTGCCGGGGAGCTGTTTTTT; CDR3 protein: CASSVGTGGAGELFF
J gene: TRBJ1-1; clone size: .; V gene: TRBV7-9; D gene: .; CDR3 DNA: TGTGCCAGCAGATCGACAGGAGGCACATTCTTCACTGAAGCTTTCTTT; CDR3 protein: CASRSTGGTFFTEAFF
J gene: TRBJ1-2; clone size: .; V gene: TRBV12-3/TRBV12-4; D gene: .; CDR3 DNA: TGTGCCAGCAGTTTAAGAGGGATCGATGGCTACACCTTC; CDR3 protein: CASSLRGIDGYTF
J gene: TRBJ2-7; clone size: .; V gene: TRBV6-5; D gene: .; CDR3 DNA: TGTGCCAGCAGTTATGACCGGACAGTCCAGTCCGAGCAGTACTTC; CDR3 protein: CASSYDRTVQSEQYF
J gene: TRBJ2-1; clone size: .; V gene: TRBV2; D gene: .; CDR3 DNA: TGTGCCAGCAAAGAGACTTCAAGCTACAATGAGCAGTTCTTC; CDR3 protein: CASKETSSYNEQFF
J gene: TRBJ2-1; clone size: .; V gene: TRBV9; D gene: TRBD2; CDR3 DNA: TGTGCCAGCAGCGGCCCCGGTCTAGCGGCCGACAATGAGCAGTTCTTC; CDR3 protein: CASSGPGLAADNEQFF
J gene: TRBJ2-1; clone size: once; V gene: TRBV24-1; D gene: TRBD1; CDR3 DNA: TGTGCCACCAGTGAGCGACCCGGGACAGGGGGATCCTACAATGAGCAGTTCTTC; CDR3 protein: CATSERPGTGGSYNEQFF
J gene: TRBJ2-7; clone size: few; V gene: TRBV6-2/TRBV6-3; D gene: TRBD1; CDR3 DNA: TGTGCCAGCAGTTACCCGCATTCTACCGGGACAGATATCCGGTACTTC; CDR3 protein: CASSYPHSTGTDIRYF